The 21 T cell receptor beta chains given below trace back to one sample, sequenced in a study of tumor and adjacent non-tumor tissue in lung cancer. TCRbeta libraries were built with three rounds of nested PCR, modified from ARM-PCR. Using its own MiXCR run on the multiplex PCR reads, TCRdb lists one record per CDR3 protein. The sample records under 250,000 distinct CDR3 sequences, approximately 74% being singletons. RNA was extracted from bulk tissue without any cell sorting. The specimen was lung tumor tissue. The receptors here all came from a man between 60 and 75 years old with non-small cell lung cancer.

As for this clonotype: Sequence at one end of the junction differs from germline and may be a read error. The chain employs TRBV6-5 and TRBJ1-6; the D gene is possibly TRBD1 (6 bases). In germline, CDR1 is MNHEY, CDR2 SVGAGI. The length of the CDR3 is 17 residues. CDR3 amino acids: CAGSRTDHNSYNSPLHF. The CDR3 coding sequence is TGTGCCGGCAGTCGGACAGATCATAACTCATATAATTCACCTCTCCACTTT.

There are many counts of this clonotype. The chain links TRBV11-3 to TRBJ2-7; D uncertain. The length of the CDR3 is 13 residues. Germline CDR1 and CDR2: SGHNT and YENEEA. The V gene lost 5 bases and the J gene lost 0 bases, with 8 bases spanning the gap. The DNA for the CDR3 is TGTGCCAGCAGCCCGGGCCGCTCCTACGAGCAGTACTTC. Translation gives CASSPGRSYEQYF. Full variable domain (remainder filled in from reference TRBV11-3 and TRBJ2-7): EAGVVQSPRYKIIEKKQPVAFWCNPISGHNTLYWYLQNLGQGPELLIRYENEEAVDDSQLPKDRFSAERLKGVDSTLKIQPAELGDSAVYLCASSPGRSYEQYFGPGTRLTVT.

As regards this clonotype: This CDR3 is missing its conserved last phenylalanine or tryptophan, likely due to a read error. The V call is TRBV6-1, the J call TRBJ2-5; 10 bases line up with TRBD1. This CDR3 is built from 14 residues. Germline CDR1 is MNHNS and CDR2 is SASEGT. In DNA, the CDR3 is TGTGACAGCAGCCTGGGACAGGGGAAAGAGACCCAGTACCTC. Its translation is CDSSLGQGKETQYL.

This clonotype has a single count. The CDR3 ends on some other residue instead of the conserved phenylalanine or tryptophan, so this is likely a read error. The chain recombines TRBV20-1 with TRBJ2-3; no definite D call. The CDR3 has 14 amino acids. V was clipped by 0 bases and J by 7 bases, with 14 bases between them. Germline CDR1 reads DFQATT; CDR2 reads SNEGSKA (reference sequence). The CDR3 sequence: CSARDAIGSNTQYI. CDR3 bases: TGCAGTGCTAGAGATGCGATAGGCTCAAATACGCAGTATATT.

In its sample, this clonotype ranks as medium-sized. The chain recombines TRBV11-3 with TRBJ2-5, with D hard to call. Germline lookup yields CDR1 SGHNT and CDR2 YENEEA. V was trimmed by 3 bases and J by 5 bases, leaving 4 bases between them. This CDR3 has 11 amino acids. As DNA, the CDR3 is TGTGCCAGCAGCTTCTTGGAGACCCAGTACTTC. Protein product: CASSFLETQYF.

This clonotype was found a few times. The chain carries TRBV20-1 and TRBJ2-5, with D perhaps TRBD2 (7 bases). Per germline, CDR1 DFQATT and CDR2 SNEGSKA (reference sequence). The ends were cut back, 3 bases at V and 5 bases at J, with 19 bases in the middle. CDR3 length equals 15 residues. CDR3 protein: CSASPPQGRGETQYF. The CDR3 DNA follows: TGCAGTGCTAGCCCTCCCCAGGGGCGGGGGGAGACCCAGTACTTC.

This chain connects TRBV11-2 to TRBJ1-3, with 7 bases matching TRBD1. The CDR3 runs to 16 residues. Germline-derived CDR1 and CDR2 are SGHAT and FQNNGV. J was trimmed by 0 bases and V by 5 bases; bases with no gene match: 7. CDR3 amino acids: CASSKQGLSSGNTIYF. CDR3 bases: TGTGCCAGCAGCAAACAGGGGTTGAGCTCTGGAAACACCATATATTTT.

Comment on this clonotype: A read error may account for a junction end that differs from germline. The chain employs TRBV4-3 and TRBJ2-2; tentatively, D is TRBD1 (6 bases). Per germline, CDR1 LGHNA and CDR2 YSLEER. This CDR3 region has 16 residues. For the CDR3, the DNA is TGCGCCATCAGCCAGGACCCGCCAGGGGACACCGGGGAGTTGTTTTTT. As protein: CAISQDPPGDTGELFF.

A remark on this clonotype: Germline and junction disagree at one end, which may indicate a read error. The chain couples TRBV4-1 to TRBJ2-7; maybe TRBD1 (5 bases). From germline, CDR1 is MGHRA and CDR2 YSYEKL. The CDR3 has 15 amino acids. CDR3 protein: CVSSQRSLGWGERYF. The CDR3 DNA reads as TGCGTCAGCAGCCAACGATCTCTAGGATGGGGCGAGCGGTACTTC.

The V and J genes are TRBV6-2 or TRBV6-3 and TRBJ2-7; 7 bases line up with TRBD2. J was trimmed by 3 bases and V by 9 bases; bases with no gene match: 11. This CDR3 has 14 residues. Germline V gives CDR1 MNHEY, CDR2 SVGEGT. This chain's CDR3 is CASTWGGSYYEQYF. The CDR3 region has the DNA TGTGCCAGTACCTGGGGCGGGAGTTACTACGAGCAGTACTTC.

To note about this clonotype: The CDR3 does not end in the conserved phenylalanine or tryptophan, so this is likely a read error. Because the CDR3's place on the DNA is in doubt, the DNA is left out and the CDR3 is given as listed by TCRdb. V and J are TRBV4-3 and TRBJ2-3; TRBD2 is the table's D call, not checked against the DNA. Inclusive of both ends, the CDR3 amounts to 16 amino acids. Per germline, CDR1 LGHNA and CDR2 YSLEER. The CDR3 sequence: CASSQDRAGTTNTQCL.

With respect to this clonotype: The CDR3 end shows no conserved phenylalanine or tryptophan, and so a read error is likely. The gene calls are TRBV11-1 and TRBJ2-5, with D hard to call. CDR3 length equals 14 residues. CDR1 is SGHAT, CDR2 FQDESV, per germline (reference sequence). CDR3 sequence: CASSFTPGGETQYY. The DNA for the CDR3 is TGTGCCAGCAGCTTTACACCCGGTGGAGAGACACAGTACTAC.

Details on this clonotype: Since a much larger clone is just one base distant, this may be a read error. V gene TRBV6-5 combines with J gene TRBJ2-1; D gene uncertain. Trimming left V 4 bases short and J 9 bases short, with 10 bases between. The CDR3 spans 12 residues. Per the germline V gene, CDR1 is MNHEY and CDR2 is SVGAGI. In DNA, the CDR3 is TGTGCCAGCAGTTCCCGACTGGGTGAGCAGTTCTTC. Amino acids: CASSSRLGEQFF.

The chain links TRBV20-1 to TRBJ2-1; a weak D match, TRBD1 (6 bases). Trimming took 1 base from V and 1 from J, leaving 11 bases between them. The germline gives CDR1 DFQATT, CDR2 SNEGSKA (reference sequence). The CDR3 is 15 residues long. Here the CDR3 reads CSARASRGSYNEQFF. The CDR3 DNA sequence: TGCAGTGCTAGAGCCTCCAGGGGATCCTACAATGAGCAGTTCTTC.

A note on this clonotype: A read error may be the cause here, since a much bigger clone is one base away. The DNA is omitted, as the CDR3 cannot be located on it reliably, and the CDR3 follows TCRdb's listing. The chain links TRBV29-1 to TRBJ2-7; the table assigns TRBD1, which was not confirmed against the DNA. Germline CDR1 SQVTM, CDR2 ANQGSEA. The CDR3 is 12 amino acids in total, end residues counted. The CDR3 protein is CSVAMGAREQNF.

As DNA, the CDR3 is TGTGCCAGCAGTTTAACCACCCCCGAGCAGTACTTC. It yields the protein CASSLTTPEQYF. V and J are TRBV12-3 or TRBV12-4 and TRBJ2-7; D not resolved. This CDR3 has 12 amino acids. Trimming cost V 2 bases and J 6 bases, with 8 bases left between them.

At least ten counts were recorded for this clonotype. J is TRBJ1-2 and V is TRBV20-1; 8 positions match TRBD1. The ends lost 0 bases at V and 5 bases at J; junction bases unmatched: 8. CDR3 length equals 15 residues. Germline loops: CDR1 DFQATT, CDR2 SNEGSKA (reference sequence). The CDR3 nucleotides read TGCAGTGCTAGAGAGTGGGCAGGGGGCGCGTATGGCTACACCTTC. Amino acid sequence: CSAREWAGGAYGYTF.

About this clonotype itself: A junction boundary mismatches the germline segment, possibly from a read error. The chain recombines TRBV29-1 with TRBJ2-6, with D possibly matching TRBD1 (5 bases). The CDR3 spans 14 residues. Germline CDR1 and CDR2: SQVTM and ANQGSEA. As DNA, the CDR3 is TGCAGCGTTGAGGGTATCTCTGGGGCCAACATCCTGACCTTC. Translation: CSVEGISGANILTF.

This clonotype was seen once. V gene TRBV11-3 combines with J gene TRBJ2-3, with D possibly matching TRBD2 (6 bases). The V end was cut by 0 bases, the J end by 1 base, with 20 bases between. Germline V gives CDR1 SGHNT, CDR2 YENEEA. The CDR3 is 19 residues long. The CDR3, as DNA: TGTGCCAGCAGCTTAGATACCCTAGAAGTGGGGGGTCGCACAGATACGCAGTATTTT. Protein: CASSLDTLEVGGRTDTQYF.

This clonotype was picked up a small number of times. A much larger clone sits a single nucleotide away, making a read error possible. The J gene is TRBJ2-1, the V gene TRBV4-3; D perhaps matches TRBD2 (5 bases). Germline-derived CDR1 and CDR2 are LGHNA and YSLEER. This CDR3 has 17 amino acids. The CDR3 nucleotides are TGCGCCAGCAGCCAAGATCTGGAGGCTAGCTCCTACAATGAGCAGCTCTTC. Its protein is CASSQDLEASSYNEQLF.

Concerning this clonotype itself: Just one base apart from a much larger clone, this may be a read error. The DNA for the CDR3 is TGCGCCAGCAGCCCCGCGGGGGGGCTCAATGTGCAGTTCTTC. It is translated as CASSPAGGLNVQFF. The J gene is TRBJ2-1, the V gene TRBV4-3; 9 bases line up with TRBD2. The CDR3 is 14 amino acids. CDR1 is LGHNA and CDR2 is YSLEER in the germline V gene.